These 24 T cell receptor beta chains were all obtained from the same sample, sequenced in a study of blood T cell repertoires in COVID-19. Sequencing used immunoSEQ multiplex PCR; TCRdb keeps in-frame clones, though not all of them. In the table there are about 250,000 clones, 88% of which are singletons. The sequencing sample was made of peripheral blood. These TCRs come from a man aged 80 or over with acute or convalescent COVID-19.

The chain combines TRBV18 with TRBJ2-7; no firm D call. Germline V lookup: CDR1 KGHSH, CDR2 LQKENI. The CDR3 has 16 amino acids. V dropped 0 bases and J dropped 5 bases, with 17 bases sitting between them. CDR3 sequence (DNA): TGTGCCAGCTCACCACCGGCGATAGCTCCTGGTAACGAGCAGTACTTC. It is translated as CASSPPAIAPGNEQYF.

This clone has only one observation. The V and J genes are TRBV7-8 and TRBJ2-7; D perhaps matches TRBD1 (5 bases). The V end was cut by 3 bases, the J end by 7 bases, with 10 bases between. Germline loops: CDR1 SGHVS, CDR2 FQNEAQ. The CDR3 runs to 12 residues. The CDR3 DNA sequence: TGTGCCAGCAGCTTTCAGGGTGGGGAGCAGTACTTC. As protein: CASSFQGGEQYF. Full variable domain (rest looked up from reference TRBV7-8 and TRBJ2-7): GAGVSQSPRYKVAKRGQDVALRCDPISGHVSLFWYQQALGQGPEFLTYFQNEAQLDKSGLPSDRFFAERPEGSVSTLKIQRTQQEDSAVYLCASSFQGGEQYFGPGTRLTVT.

A few counts support this clone. This chain connects TRBV7-2 to TRBJ2-1; 7 bases align to TRBD1. Germline V gene lookup returns CDR1 SGHTA and CDR2 FQGNSA. The CDR3 is 15 residues long. Trimming at V came to 4 bases and at J to 3 bases, leaving 6 bases not matched to a gene. In DNA, the CDR3 is TGTGCCAGCAGCTCCCCGGGACAGATCTACAATGAGCAGTTCTTC. Its translation: CASSSPGQIYNEQFF.

This clone was seen just once. The sample carries other DNA sequences with the same CDR3. The chain combines TRBV28 with TRBJ2-1; TRBD2 aligns across 10 bases. This CDR3 has 14 residues. V shed 7 bases and J 1 base; nucleotides not matched to a gene: 1. The germline CDR1 and CDR2 sequences are MDHEN and SYDVKM. CDR3 sequence: CASIAGGSYNEQFF. The CDR3 nucleotides are TGTGCCAGCATAGCGGGAGGTTCCTACAATGAGCAGTTCTTC.

The V and J genes are TRBV5-1 and TRBJ1-2; TRBD1 aligns across 9 bases. V lost 4 bases and J lost 5; bases outside the gene matches: 9. CDR1 and CDR2 (germline): SGHRS, YFSETQ. The CDR3 totals 15 residues. This CDR3 reads CASSLGTGSQYGYTF. As DNA, the CDR3 is TGCGCCAGCAGCCTAGGGACAGGGAGTCAGTATGGCTACACCTTC.

The rearrangement joins TRBV27 to TRBJ1-3; D is uncertain. V was shortened by 4 bases and J by 5 bases, with 12 bases between the two germline ends. The CDR3 runs to 14 residues. Germline loops: CDR1 MNHEY, CDR2 SMNVEV (reference sequence). The CDR3 here is CASSSAGDRNTIYF. DNA of the CDR3: TGTGCCAGCAGTTCGGCGGGAGACCGAAACACCATATATTTT.

The V call is TRBV5-4, the J call TRBJ2-5, with 8 bases identical to TRBD2. The V segment lost 0 bases and the J segment 0 bases; nucleotides outside the gene matches: 4. Germline CDR1 reads SGHNT; CDR2 reads YYREEE (reference sequence). The CDR3 is 16 residues long. CDR3 protein: CASSLGLARYQETQYF. The CDR3 nucleotides read TGTGCCAGCAGCTTGGGACTAGCGAGGTACCAAGAGACCCAGTACTTC.

The rearrangement links TRBV9 to TRBJ1-2, with D tentatively TRBD1 (6 bases). The CDR3 totals 17 residues. The germline V and J ends were trimmed by 3 bases and 5 bases, with 23 bases remaining between them. Germline V gives CDR1 SGDLS, CDR2 YYNGEE. CDR3 amino acids: CASSARKDRKEIYGYTF. The CDR3, as DNA: TGTGCCAGCAGCGCGAGGAAAGACAGGAAGGAGATTTATGGCTACACCTTC.

V gene TRBV5-1 combines with J gene TRBJ1-3; D gene unclear. In germline, CDR1 is SGHRS, CDR2 YFSETQ. The CDR3 is 14 amino acids. V lost 0 bases and J 3 bases, leaving 7 bases between the germline ends. The CDR3 loop reads CASSLGALGNTIYF. DNA for the CDR3: TGCGCCAGCAGCTTGGGAGCGCTTGGAAACACCATATATTTT.

Concerning this clone itself: Germline is not matched at one junction end, which may reflect a read error. The rearrangement uses TRBV4-2 and TRBJ2-2, with unresolved D. The CDR3 covers 13 residues. Germline loops: CDR1 LGHNA, CDR2 YNFKEQ. The CDR3 reads CASSQEGSGELFF. CDR3 bases: TGTGCCAGCAGCCAAGAGGGCTCCGGTGAGCTGTTTTTT.

The rearrangement uses TRBV27 and TRBJ2-2; a possible D gene is TRBD2 (5 bases). The germline V and J ends were trimmed by 6 bases and 7 bases, with 24 bases remaining between them. This CDR3 spans 17 amino acids. From germline, CDR1 is MNHEY and CDR2 SMNVEV (reference sequence). The CDR3 region has the DNA TGTGCCAGCAGAAGATCTTTGGAGCTGGGTCGGGGCGGGGAGCTGTTTTTT. This codes for CASRRSLELGRGGELFF.

The genes are TRBV9 and TRBJ1-2; D unresolved. In germline, CDR1 is SGDLS, CDR2 YYNGEE. Trimming took 0 bases from V and 8 from J, leaving 14 bases between them. This CDR3 has 14 residues. The CDR3 region has the DNA TGTGCCAGCAGCGTAGCCGGAGATTTCTACGGCTACACCTTC. This sequence encodes CASSVAGDFYGYTF.

V usage is TRBV3-1 (or the pseudogene TRBV3-2) and J usage is TRBJ1-3, with D possibly TRBD1 on 5 matching bases. CDR3 length: 17 amino acids. Looked up from germline, CDR1 is LGHDT and CDR2 is YNNKEL (reference sequence). With 2 bases removed from V and 0 bases from J, the gap between germline ends came to 14 bases. The CDR3 loop reads CASSQQGLISSGNTIYF. CDR3 in DNA: TGTGCCAGCAGCCAACAGGGTTTGATATCCTCTGGAAACACCATATATTTT.

The chain couples TRBV7-2 to TRBJ2-2; weak D call: TRBD1 (6 bases). In germline, CDR1 is SGHTA, CDR2 FQGNSA. The length of the CDR3 is 15 residues. Trimming left V 7 bases short and J 0 bases short, with 12 bases between. The CDR3 is CASNPGTPNTGELFF. CDR3 nucleotide sequence: TGTGCCAGCAACCCCGGGACACCGAACACCGGGGAGCTGTTTTTT.

J is TRBJ2-1 and V is TRBV15, with 8 bases identical to TRBD2. V shed 9 bases, J shed 7 bases, and the junction held 17 bases outside the gene matches. CDR1 is LNHNV, CDR2 YYDKDF, per germline (reference sequence). The CDR3 has 16 residues. CDR3 sequence reads: CATSGIGGGLRNEQFF. In DNA form, the CDR3 reads TGTGCCACATCGGGAATCGGCGGGGGGTTGCGGAATGAGCAGTTCTTC.

This sequence joins TRBV15 and TRBJ1-5; no firm D call. This CDR3 spans 14 amino acids. Trimming removed 5 bases from V and 6 bases from J, with 14 bases in between. In germline, CDR1 is LNHNV, CDR2 YYDKDF (reference sequence). CDR3 DNA sequence: TGTGCCACCAGCCTGGCTATCGGCGGTCAGCCCCAGCATTTT. It yields the protein CATSLAIGGQPQHF. Full variable domain (outside the CDR3, taken from reference TRBV15 and TRBJ1-5): DAMVIQNPRYQVTQFGKPVTLSCSQTLNHNVMYWYQQKSSQAPKLLFHYYDKDFNNEADTPDNFQSRRPNTSFCFLDIRSPGLGDTAMYLCATSLAIGGQPQHFGDGTRLSIL.

The genes are TRBV7-2 and TRBJ1-5; possibly TRBD1 for D (5 bases). CDR1 is SGHTA, CDR2 FQGNSA, per germline. V lost 3 bases and J 4 bases, leaving 10 bases between the germline ends. The CDR3 has 14 amino acids. CDR3 in DNA: TGTGCCAGCAGCTTGGGGGGGTTTAATCAGCCCCAGCATTTT. Encoded protein: CASSLGGFNQPQHF. Drawing the rest from reference TRBV7-2 and TRBJ1-5, the complete variable domain is GAGVSQSPSNKVTEKGKDVELRCDPISGHTALYWYRQSLGQGLEFLIYFQGNSAPDKSGLPSDRFSAERTGGSVSTLTIQRTQQEDSAVYLCASSLGGFNQPQHFGDGTRLSIL.

V is TRBV11-3 and J is TRBJ1-2; 8 nucleotides agree with TRBD1. This CDR3 region has 13 residues. Per germline, CDR1 SGHNT and CDR2 YENEEA. Losses at the gene ends were 4 bases for V and 13 bases for J; bases not matched to a gene: 11. The CDR3 bases are TGTGCCAGCAGCTCACCTGGACAGGGCGCTCTCACCTTC. It is translated as CASSSPGQGALTF.

J is TRBJ1-4 and V is TRBV19, with D possibly TRBD1 on 5 matching bases. Germline V gene sequence: CDR1 LNHDA, CDR2 SQIVND (reference sequence). V dropped 5 bases and J dropped 5 bases, with 15 bases sitting between them. This CDR3 spans 15 amino acids. CDR3 nucleotide sequence: TGTGCCAGTAGTCCCACCGGGGGACCCAATGAAAAACTGTTTTTT. Its protein is CASSPTGGPNEKLFF. Full variable domain (missing parts from reference TRBV19 and TRBJ1-4): DGGITQSPKYLFRKEGQNVTLSCEQNLNHDAMYWYRQDPGQGLRLIYYSQIVNDFQKGDIAEGYSVSREKKESFPLTVTSAQKNPTAFYLCASSPTGGPNEKLFFGSGTQLSVL.

This clone has only one observation. The chain recombines TRBV12-3 or TRBV12-4 with TRBJ2-1, with 8 nucleotides matching TRBD1. The CDR3 sequence is 12 residues long. With V trimmed by 6 bases and J by 12 bases, 7 bases remained unmatched. In DNA, the CDR3 is TGTGCCAGCAGAGAAACAGGGGGAAGGCAGTTCTTC. This encodes CASRETGGRQFF.

The J gene is TRBJ1-1, the V gene TRBV12-3 or TRBV12-4, with D maybe TRBD1 (6 bases). The CDR3 loop spans 13 amino acids. Trimming took 6 bases from V and 5 from J, leaving 13 bases between them. The CDR3 DNA follows: TGTGCCAGCAGACAGGGCATGGGGACTGAAGCTTTCTTT. This sequence encodes CASRQGMGTEAFF.

J is TRBJ1-2 and V is TRBV6-4, with D maybe TRBD1 (6 bases). Germline assignment: CDR1 MRHNA and CDR2 SNTAGT. V was shortened by 2 bases and J by 8 bases, with 9 bases between the two germline ends. The CDR3 consists of 12 residues. The CDR3 loop reads CASSDRGTGYTF. CDR3 DNA sequence: TGTGCCAGCAGTGACAGGGGGACGGGCTACACCTTC.

The gene calls are TRBV23-1 and TRBJ2-2; 9 positions match TRBD1. TRBV23-1 is annotated as an ORF whose role is uncertain. V shed 7 bases, J shed 6 bases, and the junction held 6 bases outside the gene matches. The CDR3 consists of 14 residues. The CDR3 here is CASKFTGGSGELFF. CDR3 bases: TGCGCCAGCAAATTTACAGGGGGCTCCGGGGAGCTGTTTTTT.

This rearrangement joins TRBV27 to TRBJ2-5, with D unclear. Trimming stripped 5 bases from V and 1 base from J, with 14 bases between. This CDR3 is 15 amino acids long. Germline-derived CDR1 and CDR2 are MNHEY and SMNVEV (reference sequence). The DNA for the CDR3 is TGTGCCAGCAGTAAACGGTTCTATGCCCAAGAGACCCAGTACTTC. Amino acids: CASSKRFYAQETQYF.